This T cell receptor (beta chain) was sequenced during a study of response to subunit inactivated influenza vaccine. CDR1 and CDR2 from the germline V gene are SEHNR and FQNEAQ (reference sequence). Between the trimmed V and J ends, which lost 0 bases and 3 bases, there was a span of 18 bases. This CDR3 region has 17 residues. TCRdb fed the RT-PCR reads into MiXCR, producing one record per CDR3 protein. This sample yields more than 450,000 distinct CDR3 sequences, of which 10% to 15% are seen a single time; about a tenth belongs to the top ten. The source of this sequence is a man aged 50-59 years who received an inactivated influenza vaccine. V gene TRBV7-9 combines with J gene TRBJ2-7; tentative D call: TRBD2 (5 bases). The input for sequencing was PBMCs from blood, taken on the day of vaccination. The DNA of the CDR3 is TGTGCCAGCAGCTTAGCGTCGGTTTCACTAGTCGTCTACGAGCAGTACTTC. Protein sequence: CASSLASVSLVVYEQYF.